These T cell receptor beta chains were read from a single sample in a study of graft-versus-host responses after intestinal transplantation. The method was immunoSEQ multiplex PCR; TCRdb's version includes in-frame clones alone and lacks a portion of them. Of over 40,000 clones in the sample, around 84% were seen once. For these TCRs, the target antigens are not known. Sequenced material: unstimulated CD4+ T cells sorted from spleen or lymph node cells, taken before transplant. These receptors originate from a human donor who was the organ donor for an intestinal transplant. The CDR3 runs from the conserved cysteine through the conserved F or W. Each record gives: V gene, clone size, CDR3 length, J gene, D gene, CDR3 DNA, CDR3 protein. The D gene is left open where the match is weak. Expanded clones are given a class, and other clones once, few, many or no size at all.

>TRBV7-2|-|14|TRBJ2-3|-
TGTGCCAGCAGCTTAGCAAGGGGCACAGATACGCAGTATTTT
CASSLARGTDTQYF
>TRBV27|-|18|TRBJ1-4|TRBD1
TGTGCCAGCAGTCTGGACAGGGGGCGCCGAAGCCTAGATGAAAAACTGTTTTTT
CASSLDRGRRSLDEKLFF
>TRBV6-1|-|14|TRBJ2-5|-
TGTGCCAGCAGTGAAAACACCTTCCAAGAGACCCAGTACTTC
CASSENTFQETQYF
>TRBV5-1|once|15|TRBJ2-1|-
TGCGCCAGCAGCTTGGTGGCGGCCAGGGTCAGTGAGCAGTTCTTC
CASSLVAARVSEQFF
>TRBV5-1|-|14|TRBJ1-2|-
TGCGCCAGCAGCTTGGGCAACTCTAACTATGGCTACACCTTC
CASSLGNSNYGYTF
>TRBV21-1|-|13|TRBJ1-1|-
TGTGCCAGAGCAAGGGGGCGCGTCTCTGAAGCTTTCTTT
CARARGRVSEAFF
>TRBV19|-|14|TRBJ2-1|-
TGTGCCAGTAGTATCTCATTAGGGGGGTATGAGCAGTTCTTC
CASSISLGGYEQFF
>TRBV7-7|-|12|TRBJ2-2|TRBD1
TGTGCCAGCAGCCAACAGGGGAGGGAGCTGTTTTTT
CASSQQGRELFF
>TRBV18|-|15|TRBJ1-2|-
TGTGCCAGCTCACTTCTAGGGGAAGCTAACTATGGCTACACCTTC
CASSLLGEANYGYTF
>TRBV10-3|-|16|TRBJ2-2|TRBD2
TGTGCCATAGGGACTAGCGGGGCCATGAACACCGGGGAGCTGTTTTTT
CAIGTSGAMNTGELFF
>TRBV6-5|-|16|TRBJ1-4|-
TGTGCCAGCAGTTACTTACGGGACAAGCCTAATGAAAAACTGTTTTTT
CASSYLRDKPNEKLFF
>TRBV6-6|-|13|TRBJ2-7|-
TGTGCCAGCAGGAACAGGGTAATCGACGAGCAGTACTTC
CASRNRVIDEQYF
>TRBV4-2|-|15|TRBJ2-4|-
TGTGCCAGCAGCCAAGATTTACTAGCCAAAAACATTCAGTACTTC
CASSQDLLAKNIQYF
>TRBV5-1|-|16|TRBJ2-2|TRBD2
TGCGCCAGCCGGAACCTAGCGGGGGCTAACACCGGGGAGCTGTTTTTT
CASRNLAGANTGELFF
>TRBV11-2|-|17|TRBJ2-6|-
TGTGCCAGCAGCCGAGAGTTTAGGATCTCTGGGGCCAACGTCCTGACTTTC
CASSREFRISGANVLTF
>TRBV4-1|-|14|TRBJ1-2|-
TGCGCCAGCAGCCTAACAGAGGACCTCTATGGCTACACCTTC
CASSLTEDLYGYTF
>TRBV5-8|-|16|TRBJ2-7|TRBD2
TGTGCCAGCAGCTGGGGGACTAGCGGGGATTGGTACGAGCAGTACTTC
CASSWGTSGDWYEQYF